This T cell receptor beta chain stems from a study of T cells in Graves' hyperthyroidism and ophthalmopathy. Amplification of TCR beta CDR3 regions used RNA as the template. The study used the HTBI primer set for a first-round RT-PCR of the TCR CDR3. TCRdb re-called the multiplex PCR reads through MiXCR, storing one row per CDR3 protein. The data show about 400,000 distinct CDR3 sequences, with 15% to 19% seen just once and less than 15% held by the top ten. There are many counts of this clonotype. Across 18 months, stable Graves' hyperthyroidism was marked by no progression to ophthalmopathy. Diagnostic decisions used clinical symptoms, serum thyroxine and TRAb, thyroid ultrasound and orbital computed tomography. PBMCs were obtained from about 10 ml fresh peripheral blood. Sequencing was done on a sample of blood. This TCR derives from a woman between 18 and 29 years old with Graves' hyperthyroidism.

This chain's CDR3 is CASSQDLGDGYTF. CDR3 sequence (DNA): TGCGCCAGCAGCCAAGATTTGGGCGATGGCTACACCTTC. V is TRBV4-1 and J is TRBJ1-2; D gene ambiguous. The CDR3 is made up of 13 amino acids. V was trimmed by 0 bases and J by 6 bases, leaving 8 bases between them. Germline CDR1 and CDR2: MGHRA and YSYEKL.